The 6 T cell receptor beta chains presented below share a single source sample, sequenced in a study of tumor-infiltrating lymphocytes in glioblastoma multiforme. Multiple V-beta primers and a C-beta primer amplified TCRB from RNA. MiXCR was run by TCRdb on the multiplex PCR reads, yielding one entry per CDR3 protein. The sample has approximately 13,000 distinct CDR3 sequences; 66% are singletons. Sequencing input: brain tumor tissue. All receptors come from a male donor with glioblastoma.

V usage is TRBV6-1 and J usage is TRBJ2-6; D unclear. This CDR3 spans 15 amino acids. Trimming took 2 bases from V and 0 from J, leaving 5 bases between them. CDR1 is MNHNS, CDR2 SASEGT, per germline. The CDR3 nucleotides read TGTGCCAGCAGTGAATCCTACTCTGGGGCCAACGTCCTGACTTTC. Its protein product is CASSESYSGANVLTF.

Notes on this clonotype: Germline and junction disagree at one end, which may indicate a read error. The chain combines TRBV20-1 with TRBJ1-1, with a tentative D call TRBD1 (5 bases). Per germline, CDR1 DFQATT and CDR2 SNEGSKA (reference sequence). The CDR3 loop spans 14 amino acids. CDR3 loop: CSARGEQGSTEALF. In DNA form, the CDR3 reads TGCAGTGCTAGGGGGGAGCAAGGGTCCACCGAAGCTTTATTT.

Worth noting for this clonotype: Germline is not matched at one junction end, which may reflect a read error. The chain carries TRBV4-1 and TRBJ1-6, with D unclear. CDR3 length: 15 residues. Germline V lookup: CDR1 MGHRA, CDR2 YSYEKL. The CDR3 loop is CASHNLASGISSLHF. The CDR3 bases are TGCGCCAGCCACAACCTGGCATCTGGGATTTCATCCCTCCACTTT.

As regards this clonotype: An end of the junction does not agree with germline; a read error may underlie this. This rearrangement joins TRBV12-3 or TRBV12-4 to TRBJ2-5; unclear D gene. The CDR3 totals 14 residues. The CDR3, as DNA: TGTGCCGGCAGTATAAGTTACGCCGGGGAGACCCAGTACTTC. Encoded protein: CAGSISYAGETQYF.

Relative to its sample, this clonotype is medium-sized. The V and J genes are TRBV6-6 and TRBJ1-4; D gene uncertain. V lost 0 bases, J lost 8 bases, and 13 bases lay in between. CDR3 length: 15 amino acids. Germline lookup yields CDR1 MNHNY and CDR2 SVGAGI (reference sequence). The CDR3 loop reads CASSYSTARREKLFF. The DNA for the CDR3 is TGTGCCAGCAGTTACTCCACGGCCAGACGGGAAAAACTGTTTTTT.

The gene calls are TRBV6-2 or TRBV6-3 and TRBJ2-3; no reliable D call. CDR3 length equals 14 residues. CDR1 and CDR2 from the germline V gene are MNHEY and SVGEGT. Trimming removed 10 bases at V and 2 bases at J, with 16 bases between. The CDR3 DNA follows: TGTGCCAACAGCACGACACCGAACACAGATACGCAGTATTTT. This sequence encodes CANSTTPNTDTQYF.